The table lists the clone carrying this T cell receptor (beta chain) with a few counts. These data originate in a study of T cell repertoires in cytomegalovirus infection. Germline CDR1 reads SGHNT; CDR2 reads YYREEE (reference sequence). The CDR3 contains 17 residues. The V and J ends lost 0 bases and 0 bases respectively, with 12 bases between them. TCRdb used MiXCR to reprocess the reads, holding one entry per CDR3 protein. This sample has 150,000 or so distinct CDR3 sequences, with approximately 17% found just once. The sample taken for sequencing was CD8+ T cells from PBMCs. This chain connects TRBV5-4 to TRBJ1-4; a weak D match, TRBD1 (5 bases). The TCR originated in a human donor in good health (CMV status not recorded). Some clones in this sample may be carry-over from other donors' samples. The CDR3 region is CASSLDGGAATNEKLFF. The CDR3 coding sequence is TGTGCCAGCAGCTTGGACGGGGGAGCTGCAACTAATGAAAAACTGTTTTTT.